The clone carrying this T cell receptor beta chain was seen a handful of times. Antigen specificity is unknown. The whole isolated RNA underwent reverse transcription, so sequencing captured expressed TCRB transcripts. Sequenced by immunoSEQ multiplex PCR; TCRdb stores in-frame clones only, minus some. The data show 310,000 or so clones, approximately 11% seen once. This entry belongs to a study of beta chain features in type 1 diabetes. About the study: There was similarity between patients and healthy donors in age, gender and cell yields. General study findings and limits: The naive, central memory and Treg TCRB repertoires of patients appeared to be more similar to one another than those of healthy donors. The question of HLA type influencing TCRB rearrangement was one that remained unresolved here.

V lost 4 bases, J lost 0 bases, and 11 bases lay in between. The length of the CDR3 is 15 residues. Germline CDR1 reads ENHRY; CDR2 reads SYGVKD. Sorting of CD4+ naive, central memory, regulatory and stem cell-like memory cells was performed via CD45RO/CCR7/CD25/CD127/CD95/CD27. The chain employs TRBV10-3 and TRBJ2-3, with a weak D call TRBD1 (5 bases). The sequence was obtained from a woman aged 25 to 39 in good health. Input material: naive CD4+ T cells from blood. The CDR3, as DNA: TGTGCCATCAGTGGGACAACCGCTAGCACAGATACGCAGTATTTT. It specifies CAISGTTASTDTQYF.